Each of the 9 T cell receptor beta chains below was sequenced from the same sample in a study of response to subunit inactivated influenza vaccine. TCRdb passed the RT-PCR reads through MiXCR, listing each CDR3 protein once. The sample records 600,000 to 700,000 distinct CDR3 sequences, approximately 14% being singletons. The input for sequencing was PBMCs from blood, taken 14 to 15 days before vaccination. These TCRs come from a man aged 45-60 years who received an inactivated influenza vaccine.

This clonotype came up a few times. The rearrangement joins TRBV2 to TRBJ2-6, with unresolved D. The V gene lost 3 bases and the J gene lost 0 bases, with 6 bases spanning the gap. This CDR3 is built from 15 residues. Germline V gene lookup returns CDR1 SNHLY and CDR2 FYNNEI. In nucleotides, the CDR3 is TGTGCCAGCAGTGAGTTGAGCTCTGGGGCCAACGTCCTGACTTTC. Translation: CASSELSSGANVLTF.

This clonotype was counted ten times or more. One end of the junction varies from germline; a read error may be responsible. V is TRBV5-1 and J is TRBJ2-2; no reliable D call. CDR1 is SGHRS, CDR2 YFSETQ, per germline. The CDR3 runs 14 residues. The CDR3 DNA is TGTGCCAGCAGTCCAGGACGGAACACCGGGGAGCTGTTTTTT. Translated: CASSPGRNTGELFF.

This clonotype was found a few times. This rearrangement joins TRBV10-3 to TRBJ2-3, with TRBD2 matching over 7 bases. Looked up from germline, CDR1 is ENHRY and CDR2 is SYGVKD. This CDR3 contains 16 residues. J gave up 0 bases and V 8 bases, and 11 bases lay outside the gene matches. The DNA of the CDR3 is TGTGCCATCGCTGGTCGACTAGCCGCTAGCACAGATACGCAGTATTTT. Translation gives CAIAGRLAASTDTQYF.

This clonotype was seen ten or more times. The V call is TRBV7-2, the J call TRBJ2-2; no definite D call. Germline V gives CDR1 SGHTA, CDR2 FQGNSA. The CDR3 runs to 17 residues. Trimming removed 0 bases at V and 5 bases at J, with 16 bases between. CDR3 sequence (DNA): TGTGCCAGCAGCTTAGCGGTTGGCAGAGTCATGACCGGGGAGCTGTTTTTT. It is translated as CASSLAVGRVMTGELFF.

The V call is TRBV20-1, the J call TRBJ1-1, with unresolved D. Looked up from germline, CDR1 is DFQATT and CDR2 is SNEGSKA (reference sequence). CDR3 length: 16 residues. Trimming removed 0 bases at V and 1 base at J, with 15 bases between. This CDR3 is CSARDRGRQANTEAFF. CDR3 DNA sequence: TGCAGTGCTAGAGATCGAGGCAGGCAGGCGAACACTGAAGCTTTCTTT.

This clonotype was recorded at least ten times. The V gene is TRBV14, the J gene TRBJ2-7; TRBD2 agrees at 9 bases. Germline assignment: CDR1 SGHDN and CDR2 FVKESK. The CDR3 contains 15 residues. Trimming removed 2 bases from V and 3 bases from J; junction bases left unmatched: 5. CDR3 in DNA: TGTGCCAGCAGCCAACAGGCTAGCGGGAACTACGAGCAGTACTTC. Translated, it gives CASSQQASGNYEQYF.

This chain uses TRBV29-1 with TRBJ1-1, with D perhaps TRBD1 (5 bases). V was trimmed by 6 bases and J by 1 base, leaving 12 bases between them. This CDR3 is built from 13 residues. Germline CDR1 reads SQVTM; CDR2 reads ANQGSEA. The CDR3 DNA is TGCAGCGTGATCAGGGACCCGAACACTGAAGCTTTCTTT. Encoded protein: CSVIRDPNTEAFF.

The chain combines TRBV12-3 or TRBV12-4 with TRBJ1-5, with 10 positions matching TRBD1. The ends lost 6 bases at V and 0 bases at J; junction bases unmatched: 5. The CDR3 extends over 16 amino acids. CDR3 coding DNA: TGTGCCAGCAGCAGACAGGGGGCGCGTAGCAATCAGCCCCAGCATTTT. This sequence encodes CASSRQGARSNQPQHF.

The V call is TRBV11-2, the J call TRBJ1-4; 7 nucleotides line up with TRBD1. The CDR3 is 15 amino acids. Germline V gene lookup returns CDR1 SGHAT and CDR2 FQNNGV. Trimming took 1 base from V and 8 from J; bases not matched to a gene: 7. The CDR3 DNA reads as TGTGCCAGCAGCTTAGCCCAGGGGGGAAACGAAAAACTGTTTTTT. It specifies CASSLAQGGNEKLFF.